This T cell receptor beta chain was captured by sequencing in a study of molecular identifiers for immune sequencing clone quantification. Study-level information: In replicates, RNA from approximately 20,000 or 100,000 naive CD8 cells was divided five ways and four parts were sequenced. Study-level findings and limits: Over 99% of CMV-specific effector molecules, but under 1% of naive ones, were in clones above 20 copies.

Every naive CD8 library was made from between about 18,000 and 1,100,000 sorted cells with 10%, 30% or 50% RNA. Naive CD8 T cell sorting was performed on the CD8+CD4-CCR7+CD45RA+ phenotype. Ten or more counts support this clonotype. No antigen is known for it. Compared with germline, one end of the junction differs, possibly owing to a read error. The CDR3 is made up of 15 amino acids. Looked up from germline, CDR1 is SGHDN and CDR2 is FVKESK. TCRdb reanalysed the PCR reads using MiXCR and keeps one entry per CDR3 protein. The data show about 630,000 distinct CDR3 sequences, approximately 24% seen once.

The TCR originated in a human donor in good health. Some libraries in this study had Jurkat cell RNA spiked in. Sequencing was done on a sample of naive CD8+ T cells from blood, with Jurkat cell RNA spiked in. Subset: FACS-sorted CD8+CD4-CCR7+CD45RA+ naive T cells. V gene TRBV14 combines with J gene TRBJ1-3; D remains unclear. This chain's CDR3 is CASSQDIGSGNTIYF. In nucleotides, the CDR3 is TGCGCCAGCAGCCAAGATATAGGCTCTGGAAACACCATATATTTT. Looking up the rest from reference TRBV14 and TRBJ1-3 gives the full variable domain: EAGVTQFPSHSVIEKGQTVTLRCDPISGHDNLYWYRRVMGKEIKFLLHFVKESKQDESGMPNNRFLAERTGGTYSTLKVQPAELEDSGVYFCASSQDIGSGNTIYFGEGSWLTVV.